The 16 T cell receptor beta chains listed next were all sequenced from one sample in a study of blood T cell repertoires in COVID-19. This table comes from immunoSEQ multiplex PCR, and its TCRdb copy is limited to in-frame clones, with some not included. The repertoire includes approximately 250,000 clones, 88% of them detected once, and around 2% sits in the top ten. The sample was PBMCs or T cells enriched from blood (not recorded which). Every receptor here comes from a woman aged 55-70 years in a cohort exposed to, infected with or recovered from COVID-19 (not recorded which).

The rearrangement joins TRBV11-3 to TRBJ2-7; TRBD1 agrees at 8 bases. This CDR3 contains 15 residues. With V trimmed by 4 bases and J by 1 base, 6 bases remained unmatched. Germline values: CDR1 SGHNT, CDR2 YENEEA. CDR3 sequence (DNA): TGTGCCAGCAGCTCTTCCGGGACAGGTTCCTACGAGCAGTACTTC. Translating it yields CASSSSGTGSYEQYF.

V and J are TRBV14 and TRBJ2-7, with TRBD1 identical over 7 bases. The V gene's germline CDR1 is SGHDN and CDR2 FVKESK. This CDR3 contains 16 residues. J gave up 5 bases and V 0 bases, and 10 bases lay outside the gene matches. The CDR3 is CASSQEGSGQLDEQYF. The CDR3 region has the DNA TGTGCCAGCAGCCAAGAGGGATCGGGACAGCTCGACGAGCAGTACTTC.

The CDR3 sequence is CAWSPKGQDQLANYGYTF. In DNA form, the CDR3 reads TGTGCCTGGAGTCCGAAAGGACAGGACCAGTTAGCTAACTATGGCTACACCTTC. This sequence joins TRBV30 and TRBJ1-2; 7 bases map to TRBD1. From germline, CDR1 is GTSNPN and CDR2 SVGIG (reference sequence). CDR3 size: 18 residues. V dropped 2 bases and J dropped 0; count of bases not matched to a gene: 15. Filled out from reference TRBV30 and TRBJ1-2, the complete variable domain reads SQTIHQWPATLVQPVGSPLSLECTVEGTSNPNLYWYRQAAGRGLQLLFYSVGIGQISSEVPQNLSASRPQDRQFILSSKKLLLSDSGFYLCAWSPKGQDQLANYGYTFGSGTRLTVV.

This rearrangement joins TRBV29-1 to TRBJ2-1, with 12 positions matching TRBD2. This CDR3 comprises 14 residues. Germline CDR1 is SQVTM and CDR2 is ANQGSEA. J was trimmed by 6 bases and V by 6 bases; bases with no gene match: 6. This CDR3 is CSVVGLAGTNEQFF. The CDR3 DNA follows: TGCAGCGTCGTGGGACTAGCGGGCACCAATGAGCAGTTCTTC.

This chain joins TRBV19 and TRBJ2-1, with D possibly being TRBD1 (6 bases). Germline V gene lookup returns CDR1 LNHDA and CDR2 SQIVND (reference sequence). This CDR3 comprises 16 residues. The V and J ends lost 5 bases and 7 bases respectively, with 21 bases between them. CDR3 sequence: CASSSGATQLRNEQFF. CDR3 nucleotide sequence: TGTGCCAGTAGTTCAGGGGCGACTCAGCTCAGGAATGAGCAGTTCTTC. Using reference TRBV19 and TRBJ2-1 for the parts outside the CDR3, the full variable domain is DGGITQSPKYLFRKEGQNVTLSCEQNLNHDAMYWYRQDPGQGLRLIYYSQIVNDFQKGDIAEGYSVSREKKESFPLTVTSAQKNPTAFYLCASSSGATQLRNEQFFGPGTRLTVL.

The gene calls are TRBV5-8 and TRBJ2-1; D gene ambiguous. The CDR3 spans 14 residues. Germline V lookup: CDR1 SGHTS, CDR2 YDEGEE. V lost 0 bases and J lost 2, with 6 bases in between. The CDR3 region is CASSLVPAYNEQFF. CDR3 sequence (DNA): TGTGCCAGCAGCTTGGTGCCAGCCTACAATGAGCAGTTCTTC.

This chain joins TRBV29-1 and TRBJ2-7; D unresolved. CDR3 length: 15 residues. V lost 7 bases, J lost 0 bases, and 19 bases lay in between. Per the germline V gene, CDR1 is SQVTM and CDR2 is ANQGSEA. CDR3 residues: CSAAILRDFSYEQYF. CDR3 bases: TGCAGCGCCGCAATTTTACGCGATTTCTCCTACGAGCAGTACTTC.

The chain recombines TRBV11-2 with TRBJ1-4, with D uncertain. The germline CDR1 and CDR2 sequences are SGHAT and FQNNGV. V was cut by 10 bases and J by 2 bases, with 11 bases left in between. The CDR3 spans 13 residues. The CDR3 sequence is CATSTGTNEKLFF. The CDR3 DNA follows: TGTGCCACCTCGACGGGGACTAATGAAAAACTGTTTTTT.

The chain joins TRBV7-3 to TRBJ2-7; 10 bases agree with TRBD2. V was pared by 5 bases and J by 4 bases, with 2 bases of the junction left unmatched. This CDR3 comprises 13 residues. From germline, CDR1 is SGHTA and CDR2 FQGTGA. The CDR3 protein is CASSPSGSYEQYF. The DNA of the CDR3 is TGTGCCAGCAGCCCTAGCGGGAGTTACGAGCAGTACTTC. Looking up the rest from reference TRBV7-3 and TRBJ2-7 gives the full variable domain: GAGVSQTPSNKVTEKGKYVELRCDPISGHTALYWYRQSLGQGPEFLIYFQGTGAADDSGLPNDRFFAVRPEGSVSTLKIQRTERGDSAVYLCASSPSGSYEQYFGPGTRLTVT.

The genes are TRBV7-9 and TRBJ2-3; 7 bases match TRBD1. The trim removed 1 base at V and 2 bases at J, leaving 3 bases unmatched. The CDR3 has 15 amino acids. From germline, CDR1 is SEHNR and CDR2 FQNEAQ (reference sequence). CDR3 sequence reads: CASSLDRGYTDTQYF. For the CDR3, the DNA is TGTGCCAGCAGCTTAGACAGGGGATACACAGATACGCAGTATTTT.

A few counts support this clone. The chain joins TRBV5-1 to TRBJ1-2, with D uncertain. The CDR3 spans 13 residues. Germline V gene data show CDR1 as SGHRS and CDR2 as YFSETQ. V was trimmed by 4 bases and J by 7 bases, leaving 14 bases between them. CDR3 protein: CASSHGSGGGYTF. CDR3 DNA: TGCGCCAGCAGCCACGGATCTGGCGGTGGCTACACCTTC.

This clone was seen just once. The chain recombines TRBV3-1 (or the pseudogene TRBV3-2) with TRBJ2-1; no reliable D call. V was shortened by 0 bases and J by 4 bases, with 10 bases between the two germline ends. This CDR3 spans 15 amino acids. Germline V gives CDR1 LGHDT, CDR2 YNNKEL (reference sequence). The CDR3 nucleotides are TGTGCCAGCAGCCAAGATTTAGACTGGTACAATGAGCAGTTCTTC. It codes for CASSQDLDWYNEQFF.

This chain connects TRBV27 to TRBJ1-2, with TRBD1 matching over 9 bases. The CDR3 spans 15 residues. Germline V lookup: CDR1 MNHEY, CDR2 SMNVEV (reference sequence). V dropped 6 bases and J dropped 6; count of bases not matched to a gene: 11. Written as DNA, the CDR3 is TGTGCCAGCAGGCCTACAGGGGGCAGCTTTAATGGCTACACCTTC. Translated, it gives CASRPTGGSFNGYTF.

V is TRBV14 and J is TRBJ1-2; 7 bases fit TRBD1. The CDR3 is made up of 14 amino acids. J was trimmed by 7 bases and V by 2 bases; bases with no gene match: 7. CDR1 is SGHDN, CDR2 FVKESK, per germline. CDR3 DNA sequence: TGTGCCAGCAGCCAAAAGGAGGGGGCAGGTGGCTACACCTTC. Amino acids: CASSQKEGAGGYTF.

The V call is TRBV30, the J call TRBJ2-5; possibly TRBD2 for D (6 bases). Germline CDR1 reads GTSNPN; CDR2 reads SVGIG (reference sequence). CDR3 size: 15 residues. The germline V and J ends were trimmed by 1 base and 4 bases, with 16 bases remaining between them. The CDR3 sequence is CAWSEGLATGETQYF. DNA of the CDR3: TGTGCCTGGAGTGAGGGTCTAGCGACCGGAGAGACCCAGTACTTC.

This chain uses TRBV15 with TRBJ2-1; 7 nucleotides line up with TRBD1. CDR1 is LNHNV, CDR2 YYDKDF, per germline (reference sequence). V trimming: 2 bases; J trimming: 6 bases; junction bases outside the gene matches: 4. This CDR3 region has 14 residues. This CDR3 is CATSRNPGGNEQFF. CDR3 sequence (DNA): TGTGCCACCAGCAGAAATCCAGGGGGCAATGAGCAGTTCTTC.